Below are 24 T cell receptor beta chains sequenced from a single sample in a study of beta chain features in type 1 diabetes. Expressed TCRB transcripts got sequenced, as all isolated RNA was reverse transcribed. Here immunoSEQ multiplex PCR was the method, and the copy in TCRdb shows in-frame clones only, minus some. The table records about 140,000 clones, 6.9% of them present only once. The source material was central memory CD4+ T cells from blood. These receptors were taken from a woman in her thirties in good health.

This clone showed up just a few times. V gene TRBV7-2 combines with J gene TRBJ1-1, with a tentative D call TRBD1 (5 bases). The CDR3 has 14 amino acids. The V end lost 6 bases, the J end lost 5 bases, and 16 bases lay between the germline ends. Germline V gene lookup returns CDR1 SGHTA and CDR2 FQGNSA. The CDR3 nucleotides read TGTGCCAGCAGAGCCGGACACACTGATACTGAAGCTTTCTTT. This encodes CASRAGHTDTEAFF.

This chain uses TRBV19 with TRBJ2-3; D is undetermined. CDR3 length: 11 residues. V was trimmed by 9 bases and J by 8 bases, leaving 12 bases between them. Germline CDR1 reads LNHDA; CDR2 reads SQIVND (reference sequence). As DNA, the CDR3 is TGTGCCAGCCAGGCCAGAGCTACGCAGTATTTT. Its protein is CASQARATQYF. Complete variable domain (other parts from reference TRBV19 and TRBJ2-3): DGGITQSPKYLFRKEGQNVTLSCEQNLNHDAMYWYRQDPGQGLRLIYYSQIVNDFQKGDIAEGYSVSREKKESFPLTVTSAQKNPTAFYLCASQARATQYFGPGTRLTVL.

This clone was observed a few times. This chain uses TRBV27 with TRBJ2-1, with TRBD2 identical over 7 bases. The CDR3 is 14 residues long. Germline CDR1 reads MNHEY; CDR2 reads SMNVEV (reference sequence). After removal of 5 bases from V and 7 bases from J, the junction contained 8 bases not matched to a gene. CDR3 sequence (DNA): TGTGCCAGCAGTGGGGCAGCGGGAATGAATGAGCAGTTCTTC. Encoded protein: CASSGAAGMNEQFF.

In this sample, this clone turned up a few times. The V call is TRBV29-1, the J call TRBJ1-1, with TRBD1 matching 10 bases. V was clipped by 6 bases and J by 3 bases; unmatched bases: 1. The CDR3 sequence is 12 residues long. CDR1 is SQVTM and CDR2 is ANQGSEA in the germline V gene. The CDR3 loop reads CSVGQGDTEAFF. The CDR3, as DNA: TGCAGCGTCGGACAGGGGGACACTGAAGCTTTCTTT.

The chain couples TRBV19 to TRBJ2-6; perhaps TRBD1 as D (6 bases). The CDR3 loop spans 17 amino acids. Germline V gene data show CDR1 as LNHDA and CDR2 as SQIVND (reference sequence). Trimming shortened V by 10 bases and J by 1 base, and 20 bases separated the two germline ends. CDR3 sequence: CATNAPRQASGANVLTF. CDR3 in DNA: TGTGCCACTAACGCACCCCGACAGGCATCTGGGGCCAACGTCCTGACTTTC.

This clone was observed a few times. This chain connects TRBV7-3 to TRBJ2-5; 9 nucleotides agree with TRBD1. J was trimmed by 5 bases and V by 5 bases; bases with no gene match: 3. CDR1 and CDR2 (germline): SGHTA, FQGTGA. This CDR3 spans 13 amino acids. CDR3: CASSQGTGETQYF. Here the CDR3 DNA reads TGTGCCAGCAGCCAAGGGACAGGGGAGACCCAGTACTTC.

This clone was counted at least ten times. The V call is TRBV28, the J call TRBJ1-1, with a possible D match to TRBD1 (5 bases). Trimming shortened V by 7 bases and J by 7 bases, and 22 bases separated the two germline ends. CDR1 MDHEN and CDR2 SYDVKM come from the germline V gene. The length of the CDR3 is 15 residues. The CDR3 sequence is CASTERDSSDGEAFF. Written as DNA, the CDR3 is TGTGCCAGCACTGAGCGGGACTCAAGCGACGGTGAAGCTTTCTTT.

The chain employs TRBV19 and TRBJ2-2, with TRBD2 identical over 8 bases. Trimming at V came to 6 bases and at J to 1 base, leaving 4 bases not matched to a gene. The V gene's germline CDR1 is LNHDA and CDR2 SQIVND (reference sequence). The CDR3 has 15 residues. The CDR3 here is CASSASGLNTGELFF. The CDR3 DNA reads as TGTGCCAGTAGCGCTAGCGGGCTGAACACCGGGGAGCTGTTTTTT.

This clone was picked up a small number of times. CDR3 coding DNA: TGTGCCAGCAGCTTCGGGACTACTCACTACGAGCAGTACTTC. This translates into CASSFGTTHYEQYF. The gene calls are TRBV7-9 and TRBJ2-7; the match to TRBD2 covers 7 bases. Germline V CDR1 and CDR2: SEHNR, FQNEAQ (reference sequence). V gave up 3 bases and J gave up 3 bases; unmatched junction bases: 5. The CDR3 runs to 14 residues.

The table lists this clone with a few counts. V gene TRBV29-1 combines with J gene TRBJ2-1; D call uncertain. Germline values: CDR1 SQVTM, CDR2 ANQGSEA. The CDR3 loop spans 11 amino acids. V gave up 3 bases and J gave up 3 bases, with 3 bases separating them. CDR3 bases: TGCAGCGTTGACGGCTACAATGAGCAGTTCTTC. Amino acid sequence: CSVDGYNEQFF.

This clone occurred a few times. Germline is not matched at one junction end, which may reflect a read error. The chain links TRBV10-3 to TRBJ2-1, with D tentatively TRBD2 (6 bases). The CDR3 spans 15 residues. Germline CDR1 ENHRY, CDR2 SYGVKD. CDR3 region: CAISDGGDSFNEQFF. DNA for the CDR3: TGTGCCATCAGTGATGGAGGGGACTCCTTCAATGAGCAGTTCTTC.

This clone was counted at least ten times. The genes are TRBV7-9 and TRBJ2-1; TRBD2 might be the D (5 bases). CDR1 and CDR2 from the germline V gene are SEHNR and FQNEAQ (reference sequence). CDR3 length: 11 amino acids. Trimming left V 5 bases short and J 8 bases short, with 7 bases between. This CDR3 reads CASSGEYEQFF. In DNA form, the CDR3 reads TGTGCCAGCAGCGGGGAGTATGAGCAGTTCTTC.

In this sample, this clone turned up a few times. The genes are TRBV5-4 and TRBJ1-2; D possibly corresponds to TRBD1 (6 bases). Per the germline V gene, CDR1 is SGHNT and CDR2 is YYREEE (reference sequence). Trimming took 5 bases from V and 6 from J, leaving 17 bases between them. This CDR3 region has 14 residues. CDR3 nucleotide sequence: TGTGCCAGCAGGGAAGTAACAGGGATGCATGGCTACACCTTC. Translating gives CASREVTGMHGYTF.

The chain couples TRBV9 to TRBJ2-2, with 9 bases aligning to TRBD2. The CDR3 has 16 residues. CDR1 is SGDLS, CDR2 YYNGEE, per germline. The junction had 2 bases not matched to a gene; V was cut back by 0 bases and J by 2 bases. The CDR3 sequence is CASSVGLAANTGELFF. In DNA, the CDR3 is TGTGCCAGCAGCGTAGGACTAGCGGCTAACACCGGGGAGCTGTTTTTT.

V usage is TRBV6-6 and J usage is TRBJ2-5, with D perhaps TRBD2 (5 bases). The CDR3 contains 14 residues. CDR1 and CDR2 from the germline V gene are MNHNY and SVGAGI (reference sequence). V was cut by 6 bases and J by 5 bases, with 16 bases left in between. The DNA for the CDR3 is TGTGCCAGCAGAGGTACCAGGACGGGGGAGACCCAGTACTTC. It specifies CASRGTRTGETQYF.

In this sample, this clone turned up a few times. This chain connects TRBV7-2 to TRBJ2-5; D gene uncertain. Germline CDR1 reads SGHTA; CDR2 reads FQGNSA. The CDR3 consists of 13 residues. The germline V and J ends were trimmed by 5 bases and 5 bases, with 12 bases remaining between them. The CDR3 DNA is TGTGCCAGCAGCCCAAGACAACTCGAGACCCAGTACTTC. This encodes CASSPRQLETQYF.

Turning to this clone: At the DNA level, this CDR3 is encoded by other sequences in the same sample as well. DNA for the CDR3: TGTGCCTGGAACACCGGGGGGCAAGAGACCCAGTACTTC. Amino acids: CAWNTGGQETQYF. The rearrangement joins TRBV30 to TRBJ2-5, with 7 bases aligning to TRBD2. The CDR3 is 13 residues long. Per the germline V gene, CDR1 is GTSNPN and CDR2 is SVGIG (reference sequence). V lost 4 bases and J lost 2; bases outside the gene matches: 4.

For the CDR3, the DNA is TGTGCCAGCAGCCCGGGGACTAGCGGGAGACGCGGCACAGATACGCAGTATTTT. Its protein is CASSPGTSGRRGTDTQYF. The chain couples TRBV11-3 to TRBJ2-3; 14 positions match TRBD2. The CDR3 is 18 amino acids. V was clipped by 5 bases and J by 1 base; unmatched bases: 8. The germline V gene encodes CDR1 SGHNT and CDR2 YENEEA.

This clone showed up just a few times. Distinct nucleotide sequences in the sample also encode this CDR3. This chain connects TRBV7-9 to TRBJ2-7, with D possibly TRBD1 on 6 matching bases. Germline CDR1 is SEHNR and CDR2 is FQNEAQ (reference sequence). V lost 1 base and J 4 bases, leaving 11 bases between the germline ends. The CDR3 is 14 amino acids. The CDR3 DNA reads TGTGCCAGCAGCTTAGGCACAGGGAGTTACGAGCAGTACTTC. This translates into CASSLGTGSYEQYF.

This clone was found a few times. This chain uses TRBV18 with TRBJ2-2; 9 nucleotides align to TRBD1. CDR1 and CDR2 from the germline V gene are KGHSH and LQKENI. Losses at the gene ends were 2 bases for V and 4 bases for J; bases not matched to a gene: 8. The CDR3 consists of 17 residues. The CDR3 coding sequence is TGTGCCAGCTCACCAACGGGACAGGGCAGTGTCACCGGGGAGCTGTTTTTT. It is translated as CASSPTGQGSVTGELFF.

V is TRBV30 and J is TRBJ2-5; 10 bases match TRBD2. The germline V gene encodes CDR1 GTSNPN and CDR2 SVGIG (reference sequence). The CDR3 has 14 amino acids. Trimming took 2 bases from V and 3 from J; bases not matched to a gene: 3. The CDR3 spells CAWSTSGTKETQYF. The DNA for the CDR3 is TGTGCCTGGAGTACTAGCGGGACCAAAGAGACCCAGTACTTC.

This clone was detected only a few times. This chain connects TRBV4-1 to TRBJ2-2; D uncertain. Trimming removed 0 bases at V and 4 bases at J, with 15 bases between. This CDR3 is 17 amino acids long. From germline, CDR1 is MGHRA and CDR2 YSYEKL. CDR3 amino acids: CASSQDSASSRTGELFF. Written as DNA, the CDR3 is TGCGCCAGCAGCCAAGATTCGGCTAGTAGTCGCACCGGGGAGCTGTTTTTT.

This clone was observed a few times. This chain uses TRBV30 with TRBJ1-4, with TRBD1 matching over 8 bases. Germline V gene sequence: CDR1 GTSNPN, CDR2 SVGIG (reference sequence). Trimming removed 3 bases from V and 5 bases from J; junction bases left unmatched: 11. The CDR3 loop spans 16 amino acids. The CDR3 nucleotides are TGTGCCTGGAGCCAGCCAGGTAGGACAGGGAATGAAAAACTGTTTTTT. As protein: CAWSQPGRTGNEKLFF.

This clone occurred a few times. The chain's CDR3 is CASTEGRLNTGELFF. For the CDR3, the DNA is TGTGCCAGCACCGAGGGGAGGCTGAACACCGGGGAGCTGTTTTTT. The chain is built from TRBV2 and TRBJ2-2, with a weak D call TRBD2 (6 bases). V lost 7 bases, J lost 1 base, and 13 bases lay in between. The CDR3 is 15 amino acids. Germline V lookup: CDR1 SNHLY, CDR2 FYNNEI.